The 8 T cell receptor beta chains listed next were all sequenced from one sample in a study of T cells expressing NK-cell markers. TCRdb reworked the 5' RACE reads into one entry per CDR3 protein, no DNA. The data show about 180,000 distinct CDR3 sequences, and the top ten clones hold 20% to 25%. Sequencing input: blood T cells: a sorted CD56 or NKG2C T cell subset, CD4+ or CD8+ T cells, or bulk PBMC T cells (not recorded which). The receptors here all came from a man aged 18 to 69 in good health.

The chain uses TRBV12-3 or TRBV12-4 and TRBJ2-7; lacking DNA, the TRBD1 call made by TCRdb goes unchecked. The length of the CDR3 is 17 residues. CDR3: CASSFYQGTGRTYEQYF.

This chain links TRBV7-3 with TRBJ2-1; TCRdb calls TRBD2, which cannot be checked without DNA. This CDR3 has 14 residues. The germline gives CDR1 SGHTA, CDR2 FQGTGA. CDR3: CASSYVGPDNEQFF.

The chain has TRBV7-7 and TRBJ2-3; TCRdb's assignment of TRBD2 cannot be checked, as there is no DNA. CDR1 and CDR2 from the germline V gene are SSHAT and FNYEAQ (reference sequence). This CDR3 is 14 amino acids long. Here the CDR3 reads CASSRTRGTDTQYF.

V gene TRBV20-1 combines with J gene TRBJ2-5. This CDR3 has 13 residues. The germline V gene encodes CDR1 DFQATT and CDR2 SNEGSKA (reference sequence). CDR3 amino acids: CSALDIGPATQYF.

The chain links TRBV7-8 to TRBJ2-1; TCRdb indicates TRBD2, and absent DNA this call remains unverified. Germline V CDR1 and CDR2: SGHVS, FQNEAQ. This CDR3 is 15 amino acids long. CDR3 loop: CASSSYGTNYNEQFF.

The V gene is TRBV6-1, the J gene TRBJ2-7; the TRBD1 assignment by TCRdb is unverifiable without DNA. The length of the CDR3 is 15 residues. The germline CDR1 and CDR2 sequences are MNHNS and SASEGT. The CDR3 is CASTHPGQGGEEQYF.

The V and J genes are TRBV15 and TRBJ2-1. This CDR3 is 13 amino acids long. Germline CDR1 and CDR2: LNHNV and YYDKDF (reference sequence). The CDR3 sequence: CATSSDRSYEQFF.

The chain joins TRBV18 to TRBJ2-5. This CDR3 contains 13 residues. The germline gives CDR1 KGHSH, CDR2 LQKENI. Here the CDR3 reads CASSPDEIKTQYF.